Presented here are 22 T cell receptor beta chains from one specimen sequenced in a study of T cell repertoires in cytomegalovirus infection. The antigens these receptors bind are not known. Via MiXCR, TCRdb re-called the reads, giving one row per CDR3 protein. Here the sample spans around 89,000 distinct CDR3 sequences, about 29% being singletons. This specimen was CD8+ T cells from cultured PBMCs, taken from culture after CMV antigen stimulation. Receptors were obtained from a human donor in good health (CMV status not recorded). Some clones in this sample may be carry-over from other donors' samples.

The chain has TRBV7-9 and TRBJ2-1, with 10 bases matching TRBD2. Germline V gives CDR1 SEHNR, CDR2 FQNEAQ (reference sequence). The CDR3 has 14 residues. The trim removed 7 bases at V and 4 bases at J, leaving 4 bases unmatched. CDR3 loop: CASTPAGGYNEQFF. The CDR3 coding sequence is TGTGCCAGCACCCCAGCGGGGGGGTACAATGAGCAGTTCTTC. Based on the CDR3 plus reference TRBV7-9 and TRBJ2-1, the full variable domain is DTGVSQNPRHKITKRGQNVTFRCDPISEHNRLYWYRQTLGQGPEFLTYFQNEAQLEKSRLLSDRFSAERPKGSFSTLEIQRTEQGDSAMYLCASTPAGGYNEQFFGPGTRLTVL.

This clonotype turned up a few times. This sequence joins TRBV28 and TRBJ1-2; 9 positions agree with TRBD1. V dropped 3 bases and J dropped 3; count of bases not matched to a gene: 8. The germline gives CDR1 MDHEN, CDR2 SYDVKM. The CDR3 loop spans 16 amino acids. Here the CDR3 reads CASSLGQGATDYGYTF. The CDR3 DNA follows: TGTGCCAGCAGTTTGGGACAGGGCGCCACCGACTATGGCTACACCTTC.

This clonotype was counted a few times. This rearrangement joins TRBV7-3 to TRBJ2-3; TRBD2 agrees at 7 bases. CDR1 is SGHTA, CDR2 FQGTGA, per germline. This CDR3 contains 16 residues. Trimming removed 2 bases from V and 5 bases from J; junction bases left unmatched: 10. CDR3 sequence: CASSLFSRLAGDTQYF. For the CDR3, the DNA is TGTGCCAGCAGCTTATTTAGTCGACTAGCAGGAGATACGCAGTATTTT.

This clonotype was detected only once. The chain couples TRBV6-6 to TRBJ2-7; the D is unclear. The CDR3 is 11 residues long. Trimming cost V 8 bases and J 3 bases, with 8 bases left between them. Germline CDR1 reads MNHNY; CDR2 reads SVGAGI (reference sequence). CDR3 protein: CASAQRYEQYF. CDR3 in DNA: TGTGCCAGCGCACAGCGCTACGAGCAGTACTTC.

This clonotype came up many times. CDR3 nucleotide sequence: TGTGCCACCGCTAGGACAGGGGTCTACGAGCAGTACTTC. This gives the protein CATARTGVYEQYF. The chain couples TRBV28 to TRBJ2-7, with 9 bases lining up with TRBD1. Looked up from germline, CDR1 is MDHEN and CDR2 is SYDVKM. V was pared by 10 bases and J by 3 bases, with 7 bases of the junction left unmatched. The CDR3 has 13 amino acids.

This clonotype appeared many times. The V call is TRBV2, the J call TRBJ2-7; TRBD1 matches at 11 bases. V shed 4 bases and J 5 bases; nucleotides not matched to a gene: 13. CDR1 is SNHLY, CDR2 FYNNEI, per germline. The CDR3 has 17 amino acids. The DNA of the CDR3 is TGTGCCAGCAGTGCGTACATGTTGGACAGGGGGCCCAACGAGCAGTACTTC. Protein product: CASSAYMLDRGPNEQYF.

This clonotype was found a few times. The gene calls are TRBV27 and TRBJ1-5, with 7 bases identical to TRBD1. The CDR3 spans 15 residues. The V and J ends lost 3 bases and 5 bases, in that order; junction bases with no gene match: 7. The germline V gene encodes CDR1 MNHEY and CDR2 SMNVEV (reference sequence). This CDR3 is CASSLYAGGDQPQHF. The CDR3 nucleotides read TGTGCCAGCAGTTTGTATGCAGGGGGGGATCAGCCCCAGCATTTT.

The chain's CDR3 is CASSLIAGEPGDTQYF. The CDR3 nucleotides are TGTGCCAGCAGTTTGATAGCGGGGGAACCGGGAGATACGCAGTATTTT. The chain uses TRBV12-3 or TRBV12-4 and TRBJ2-3; 9 bases line up with TRBD2. Unmatched junction bases numbered 9, after V lost 3 bases and J lost 5 bases. The CDR3 runs 16 residues.

The CDR3 DNA follows: TGTGCCAGCACCCCATTAGAGGATGTGAATGGCTACACCTTC. This translates into CASTPLEDVNGYTF. The V and J genes are TRBV28 and TRBJ1-2; D is undetermined. The germline V and J ends were trimmed by 7 bases and 6 bases, with 18 bases remaining between them. Germline CDR1 MDHEN, CDR2 SYDVKM. CDR3 length: 14 residues.

The gene calls are TRBV9 and TRBJ2-5; D possibly uses TRBD1 or TRBD2 (7 bases each). The germline gives CDR1 SGDLS, CDR2 YYNGEE. The CDR3 consists of 14 residues. V was clipped by 3 bases and J by 5 bases, with 14 bases between them. This chain's CDR3 is CASSAQGGTETQYF. The CDR3 DNA reads as TGTGCCAGCAGCGCCCAGGGGGGGACGGAGACCCAGTACTTC.

There are many counts of this clonotype. The chain has TRBV7-6 and TRBJ2-2; D is perhaps TRBD1 or TRBD2 (5 bases each). Between the trimmed V and J ends, which lost 8 bases and 3 bases, there was a span of 13 bases. From germline, CDR1 is SGHVS and CDR2 FNYEAQ. This CDR3 has 14 amino acids. The CDR3 loop is CASAPWGYTGELFF. DNA for the CDR3: TGTGCCAGCGCGCCTTGGGGGTACACCGGGGAGCTGTTTTTT.

The gene calls are TRBV4-1 and TRBJ2-3, with 13 bases fitting TRBD2. J gave up 4 bases and V 4 bases, and 8 bases lay outside the gene matches. Germline CDR1 MGHRA, CDR2 YSYEKL. This CDR3 contains 17 residues. The CDR3 sequence is CASSPRTSGSVADTQYF. Here the CDR3 DNA reads TGCGCCAGCAGCCCCCGGACTAGCGGGAGTGTCGCAGATACGCAGTATTTT.

This clonotype was counted once. The chain joins TRBV2 to TRBJ2-3; TRBD1 agrees at 12 bases. The CDR3 sequence is 15 residues long. Germline values: CDR1 SNHLY, CDR2 FYNNEI. V trimming: 8 bases; J trimming: 2 bases; junction bases outside the gene matches: 5. Written as DNA, the CDR3 is TGTGCCAGCGGGGGACAGGGGGCTTCCACAGATACGCAGTATTTT. Translation gives CASGGQGASTDTQYF.

The chain joins TRBV7-9 to TRBJ2-2; 11 bases match TRBD2. This CDR3 is built from 16 residues. CDR1 SEHNR and CDR2 FQNEAQ come from the germline V gene (reference sequence). The V and J ends lost 5 bases and 1 base, in that order; junction bases with no gene match: 3. The CDR3 nucleotides are TGTGCCAGCAGCCTCGGACTAGCGGGGAACACCGGGGAGCTGTTTTTT. Translated, it gives CASSLGLAGNTGELFF.

CDR3 in amino acids: CASSQESGGETQYF. The CDR3 nucleotides are TGCGCCAGCAGCCAAGAGTCAGGGGGTGAGACCCAGTACTTC. The chain couples TRBV4-1 to TRBJ2-5; TRBD1 aligns across 7 bases. This CDR3 has 14 amino acids. V lost 0 bases, J lost 5 bases, and 3 bases stayed unmatched. Germline loops: CDR1 MGHRA, CDR2 YSYEKL.

There are many counts of this clonotype. The rearrangement joins TRBV7-9 to TRBJ2-1; D possibly corresponds to TRBD2 (5 bases). The CDR3 runs 14 residues. Per the germline V gene, CDR1 is SEHNR and CDR2 is FQNEAQ (reference sequence). The V gene lost 6 bases and the J gene lost 10 bases, with 19 bases spanning the gap. For the CDR3, the DNA is TGTGCCAGCAGGGCCGAGGGCTTTGGCGGGGAGCAGTTCTTC. Protein product: CASRAEGFGGEQFF.

The chain uses TRBV7-9 and TRBJ2-3; D not certain. Trimming took 5 bases from V and 5 from J, leaving 17 bases between them. Germline assignment: CDR1 SEHNR and CDR2 FQNEAQ (reference sequence). This CDR3 region has 15 residues. In DNA form, the CDR3 reads TGTGCCAGCAGCCCCATAGGAGACGCACAAGATACGCAGTATTTT. It translates to CASSPIGDAQDTQYF. The whole variable domain, filled in from reference TRBV7-9 and TRBJ2-3, reads DTGVSQNPRHKITKRGQNVTFRCDPISEHNRLYWYRQTLGQGPEFLTYFQNEAQLEKSRLLSDRFSAERPKGSFSTLEIQRTEQGDSAMYLCASSPIGDAQDTQYFGPGTRLTVL.

The genes are TRBV7-6 and TRBJ1-1; D not resolved. Trimming left V 3 bases short and J 4 bases short, with 12 bases between. CDR3 length: 14 amino acids. Germline V lookup: CDR1 SGHVS, CDR2 FNYEAQ. CDR3 DNA: TGTGCCAGCAGCTTGATAAGGGTGAGCACTGAAGCTTTCTTT. Translated, it gives CASSLIRVSTEAFF.

The rearrangement joins TRBV28 to TRBJ1-2; 7 nucleotides match TRBD1. The CDR3 loop spans 14 amino acids. V was pared by 7 bases and J by 7 bases, with 12 bases of the junction left unmatched. Germline CDR1 and CDR2: MDHEN and SYDVKM. CDR3 DNA sequence: TGTGCCAGCACCCCGACAGGGTTGGGAAGTGGCTACACCTTC. It encodes CASTPTGLGSGYTF.

On this clonotype itself: The CDR3 end shows no conserved phenylalanine or tryptophan, and so a read error is likely. J is TRBJ2-7 and V is TRBV19, with D uncertain. The CDR3 consists of 15 residues. Germline V gives CDR1 LNHDA, CDR2 SQIVND (reference sequence). V lost 5 bases and J lost 2, with 16 bases in between. Here the CDR3 reads CASSPLMGVPYEQYL. CDR3 coding DNA: TGTGCCAGTAGTCCTCTGATGGGTGTCCCCTACGAGCAGTACCTC.

The chain joins TRBV18 to TRBJ2-7, with D possibly matching TRBD1 (6 bases). The germline CDR1 and CDR2 sequences are KGHSH and LQKENI. V gave up 2 bases and J gave up 5 bases, with 16 bases separating them. The CDR3 has 15 amino acids. CDR3 nucleotides: TGTGCCAGCTCACCAGCAGGGGTGGCAGCGGACGAGCAGTACTTC. This gives the protein CASSPAGVAADEQYF.

This clonotype appeared a few times. V and J are TRBV4-1 and TRBJ1-2; D ambiguous. This CDR3 region has 16 residues. Trimming cost V 0 bases and J 0 bases, with 11 bases left between them. Germline-derived CDR1 and CDR2 are MGHRA and YSYEKL. CDR3 DNA sequence: TGCGCCAGCAGCCAAGATATCACCGGAGCTAACTATGGCTACACCTTC. Protein product: CASSQDITGANYGYTF.